This entry features one TCR beta chain sequence. The data derive from a study of blood T cell repertoires in COVID-19. Sequencing was performed with immunoSEQ multiplex PCR; in TCRdb, only in-frame clones are kept and a portion is missing. Here the sample spans 490,000 or so clones, 88% being singletons. This CDR3 region has 15 residues. Trimming took 0 bases from V and 6 from J, leaving 13 bases between them. Germline V gives CDR1 SGHTA, CDR2 FQGNSA. The chain is built from TRBV7-2 and TRBJ2-3; TRBD1 might be the D (5 bases). The clonotype originates from a woman aged 60-75 years who had recovered from COVID-19. Sequences were obtained from PBMCs or T cells enriched from blood (not recorded which). CDR3: CASSLALRTTDTQYF. The CDR3 DNA reads TGTGCCAGCAGCTTAGCCCTACGGACAACCGATACGCAGTATTTT.